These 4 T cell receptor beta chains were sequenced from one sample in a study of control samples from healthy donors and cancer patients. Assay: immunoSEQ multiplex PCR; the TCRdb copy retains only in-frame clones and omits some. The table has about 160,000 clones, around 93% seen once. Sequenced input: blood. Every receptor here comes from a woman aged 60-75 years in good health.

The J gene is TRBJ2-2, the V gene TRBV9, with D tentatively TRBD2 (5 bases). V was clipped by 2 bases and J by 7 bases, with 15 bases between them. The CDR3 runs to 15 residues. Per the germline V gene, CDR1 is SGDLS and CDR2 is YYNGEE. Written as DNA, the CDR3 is TGTGCCAGCAGCGTTATTTCGGAAGGAGGCGGGGAGCTGTTTTTT. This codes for CASSVISEGGGELFF.

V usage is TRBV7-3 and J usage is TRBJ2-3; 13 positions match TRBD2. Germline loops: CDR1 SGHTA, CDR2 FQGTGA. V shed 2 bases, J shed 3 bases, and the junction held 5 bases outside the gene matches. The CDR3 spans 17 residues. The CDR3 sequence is CASSLLLAGGRTDTQYF. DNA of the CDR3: TGTGCCAGCAGCTTATTACTAGCGGGGGGGCGAACAGATACGCAGTATTTT. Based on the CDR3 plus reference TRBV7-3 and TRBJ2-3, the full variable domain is GAGVSQTPSNKVTEKGKYVELRCDPISGHTALYWYRQSLGQGPEFLIYFQGTGAADDSGLPNDRFFAVRPEGSVSTLKIQRTERGDSAVYLCASSLLLAGGRTDTQYFGPGTRLTVL.

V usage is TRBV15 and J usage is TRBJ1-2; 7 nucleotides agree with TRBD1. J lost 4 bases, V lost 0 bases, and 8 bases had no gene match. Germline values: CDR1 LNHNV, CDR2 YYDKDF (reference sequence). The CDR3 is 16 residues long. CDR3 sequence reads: CATSRDPQGGIYGYTF. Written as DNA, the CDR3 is TGTGCCACCAGCAGAGATCCCCAGGGGGGTATCTATGGCTACACCTTC.

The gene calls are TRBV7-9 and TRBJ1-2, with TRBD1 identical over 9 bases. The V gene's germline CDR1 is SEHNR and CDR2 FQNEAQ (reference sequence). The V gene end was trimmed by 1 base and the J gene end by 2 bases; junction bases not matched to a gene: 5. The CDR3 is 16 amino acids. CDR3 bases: TGTGCCAGCAGCTTAGTTACAGGGGGCATAAACTATGGCTACACCTTC. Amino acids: CASSLVTGGINYGYTF.